This is a list of T cell receptor beta chains from one sample in a study of blood T cells in healthy people across ages. TCRdb itself ran the 5' RACE reads through MiXCR, one entry per CDR3 protein. The top ten clones hold around a quarter of a sample with approximately 830,000 distinct CDR3 sequences, about 59% of them seen once. Sequenced sample: blood. These receptors were taken from a man aged 30-40 years in good health. CDR3s include the opening cysteine and the closing phenylalanine or tryptophan.

V gene: TRBV3-1; J gene: NA; CDR3 protein: CASTQRGPVGETQYF
V gene: TRBV6-5; J gene: NA; CDR3 protein: CASSYFKGPEQYF
V gene: TRBV20-1; J gene: TRBJ1-6; CDR3 protein: CSAPPRPLHF
V gene: TRBV2; J gene: TRBJ2-3; CDR3 protein: CASSVGRSTQYF
V gene: TRBV11-3; J gene: TRBJ2-7; CDR3 protein: CASSSPTREVTRSHEQYF
V gene: TRBV21-1; J gene: TRBJ2-5; CDR3 protein: CASSKPRTGQKETQYF
V gene: TRBV9; J gene: TRBJ2-1; CDR3 protein: CASSGGGHEQFF
V gene: TRBV6-2/TRBV6-3; J gene: TRBJ2-7; CDR3 protein: CASSNDRRYEQYF
V gene: TRBV12-3/TRBV12-4; J gene: TRBJ2-1; CDR3 protein: CASSLARPRGGDGFF
V gene: TRBV29-1; J gene: TRBJ2-6; CDR3 protein: CSATSGTAGANVLTF
V gene: TRBV20-1; J gene: TRBJ2-7; CDR3 protein: CSAREGPLYEQYF
V gene: TRBV3-1; J gene: TRBJ2-7; CDR3 protein: CASSQGGGTQYF
V gene: TRBV20-1; J gene: TRBJ1-5; CDR3 protein: CGATEIQGDLRSNQPQHF
V gene: TRBV25-1; J gene: TRBJ1-2; CDR3 protein: CASSEGGQLTYDYTF
V gene: TRBV20-1; J gene: TRBJ1-4; CDR3 protein: CSARLVEKLFF
V gene: TRBV24-1; J gene: TRBJ2-1; CDR3 protein: CATSAPTGLVSGNEQFF
V gene: TRBV7-2; J gene: TRBJ2-1; CDR3 protein: CASSLGGRTNNEQFF
V gene: TRBV15; J gene: TRBJ2-1; CDR3 protein: CATSRDRGGNEQFF